This entry lists 32 T cell receptor beta chains sequenced from one sample in a study of blood T cell repertoires in COVID-19 (dated by TCRdb to 2019 to 2021). The library was prepared using the immunoSEQ multiplex PCR assay. Imported from immuneACCESS, the table was reduced by TCRdb to in-frame sequences with V and J called. These copies leave out some clones; in studies compared against another copy, an unresolved V gene accounts for under half, and the cause of the remainder is not known. This sample lists 250,000 to 350,000 clones; around 90% were detected once. The biggest ten clones account for less than 10% of the sample. The sequenced material came from peripheral blood. The receptors originated from a man aged 18 to 29 with active or convalescent COVID-19.

This clone was detected a few times. The chain employs TRBV29-1 and TRBJ1-4, with TRBD1 as a possible D gene (5 bases). The V end was cut by 7 bases, the J end by 7 bases, with 16 bases between. The CDR3 has 13 residues. From germline, CDR1 is SQVTM and CDR2 ANQGSEA. The CDR3 DNA follows: TGCAGCGCCCAAGGGCAGGGAAGTGAAAAACTGTTTTTT. Its translation: CSAQGQGSEKLFF. The full variable domain, its missing parts supplied by reference TRBV29-1 and TRBJ1-4, is SAVISQKPSRDICQRGTSLTIQCQVDSQVTMMFWYRQQPGQSLTLIATANQGSEATYESGFVIDKFPISRPNLTFSTLTVSNMSPEDSSIYLCSAQGQGSEKLFFGSGTQLSVL.

The genes are TRBV3-1 (or the pseudogene TRBV3-2) and TRBJ2-7; D uncertain. Germline loops: CDR1 LGHDT, CDR2 YNNKEL (reference sequence). The CDR3 runs 14 residues. V was clipped by 2 bases and J by 1 base, with 9 bases between them. Here the CDR3 reads CASSQYASSYEQYF. In DNA form, the CDR3 reads TGTGCCAGCAGCCAATACGCGTCGTCCTACGAGCAGTACTTC.

The chain uses TRBV27 and TRBJ1-1, with 9 bases fitting TRBD1. Trimming removed 2 bases from V and 2 bases from J; junction bases left unmatched: 12. The CDR3 has 18 residues. Per the germline V gene, CDR1 is MNHEY and CDR2 is SMNVEV (reference sequence). The chain's CDR3 is CASSLKGTGTGPNTEAFF. The CDR3 DNA follows: TGTGCCAGCAGTTTAAAGGGAACCGGGACAGGGCCAAACACTGAAGCTTTCTTT.

This clone was seen just once. The V call is TRBV4-1, the J call TRBJ2-3; D unclear. Germline CDR1 MGHRA, CDR2 YSYEKL. The CDR3 is made up of 16 amino acids. Trimming shortened V by 0 bases and J by 0 bases, and 10 bases separated the two germline ends. This CDR3 reads CASSQDRDTSTDTQYF. The CDR3 nucleotides are TGCGCCAGCAGCCAAGATCGCGACACTAGCACAGATACGCAGTATTTT.

The chain recombines TRBV13 with TRBJ1-2; 7 bases match TRBD1. Germline V lookup: CDR1 PRHDT, CDR2 FYEKMQ (reference sequence). The CDR3 extends over 18 amino acids. V shed 3 bases and J 0 bases; nucleotides not matched to a gene: 13. The CDR3 loop is CASSFQGQPYTANYGYTF. The CDR3 DNA reads as TGTGCCAGCAGCTTCCAGGGACAGCCCTACACAGCTAACTATGGCTACACCTTC.

The gene calls are TRBV5-1 and TRBJ2-4; possible D gene TRBD2, 5 bases. Trimming took off 1 base at V and 0 bases at J, with 8 bases between the two ends. This CDR3 comprises 15 residues. Germline V gene sequence: CDR1 SGHRS, CDR2 YFSETQ. CDR3 sequence reads: CASSLMSGAKNIQYF. The CDR3 nucleotides are TGCGCCAGCAGCTTGATGAGCGGAGCCAAAAACATTCAGTACTTC.

The chain carries TRBV9 and TRBJ1-1; D is possibly TRBD1 (5 bases). This CDR3 region has 18 residues. The V and J ends lost 0 bases and 2 bases respectively, with 20 bases between them. From germline, CDR1 is SGDLS and CDR2 YYNGEE. CDR3 region: CASSVVGHRAFFNTEAFF. The CDR3 DNA sequence: TGTGCCAGCAGCGTAGTGGGGCACCGGGCCTTCTTTAACACTGAAGCTTTCTTT.

The rearrangement uses TRBV5-1 and TRBJ2-3; 8 positions agree with TRBD2. This CDR3 is built from 15 residues. In germline, CDR1 is SGHRS, CDR2 YFSETQ. The junction had 7 bases not matched to a gene; V was cut back by 4 bases and J by 3 bases. CDR3 in amino acids: CASSIVAGRTDTQYF. For the CDR3, the DNA is TGCGCCAGCAGCATTGTAGCGGGGCGGACAGATACGCAGTATTTT.

The gene calls are TRBV19 and TRBJ1-1, with D perhaps TRBD1 (5 bases). Trimming removed 9 bases from V and 1 base from J, with 15 bases in between. The CDR3 loop spans 14 amino acids. The germline CDR1 and CDR2 sequences are LNHDA and SQIVND (reference sequence). CDR3 in amino acids: CASQGGRQNTEAFF. As DNA, the CDR3 is TGTGCCAGCCAGGGAGGGCGGCAGAACACTGAAGCTTTCTTT.

This clone was recorded once. V usage is TRBV2 and J usage is TRBJ2-7; 9 positions match TRBD2. Germline loops: CDR1 SNHLY, CDR2 FYNNEI. V was clipped by 7 bases and J by 6 bases; unmatched bases: 10. This CDR3 spans 14 amino acids. CDR3 sequence reads: CASTPGLAPFEQYF. The CDR3 DNA sequence: TGTGCCAGCACCCCGGGACTAGCTCCCTTCGAGCAGTACTTC.

This rearrangement joins TRBV6-5 to TRBJ1-4; tentative D call: TRBD1 (6 bases). The CDR3 spans 16 residues. Germline V gene data show CDR1 as MNHEY and CDR2 as SVGAGI. V was pared by 2 bases and J by 5 bases, with 15 bases between. Here the CDR3 DNA reads TGTGCCAGCAGTTACGCCTCAGGGGAGGGGAATGAAAAACTGTTTTTT. This translates into CASSYASGEGNEKLFF.

This chain uses TRBV15 with TRBJ1-3, with TRBD1 matching 11 bases. The junction had 7 bases not matched to a gene; V was cut back by 5 bases and J by 7 bases. The CDR3 is 15 amino acids. The V gene's germline CDR1 is LNHNV and CDR2 YYDKDF (reference sequence). CDR3: CATSGQGAGENTIYF. The CDR3 DNA reads as TGTGCCACCAGCGGACAGGGGGCTGGGGAGAACACCATATATTTT.

CDR3 in DNA: TGCGCCAGCAGCCAAGATCCCCCCATAACCAGCTCTGGAAACACCATATATTTT. Residues: CASSQDPPITSSGNTIYF. This chain uses TRBV4-1 with TRBJ1-3; D is unclear. The CDR3 spans 18 residues. The germline V and J ends were trimmed by 0 bases and 0 bases, with 15 bases remaining between them. The germline V gene has CDR1 MGHRA and CDR2 YSYEKL.

The genes are TRBV9 and TRBJ2-5; weak D call: TRBD2 (7 bases). Germline assignment: CDR1 SGDLS and CDR2 YYNGEE. Trimming shortened V by 4 bases and J by 5 bases, and 18 bases separated the two germline ends. The CDR3 covers 15 residues. DNA of the CDR3: TGTGCCAGCAGCCCGAGCCCACAGGGAGGGGAGACCCAGTACTTC. Residues: CASSPSPQGGETQYF.

This chain connects TRBV5-4 to TRBJ2-7; no clear D. Germline V gene sequence: CDR1 SGHNT, CDR2 YYREEE (reference sequence). Trimming took off 4 bases at V and 3 bases at J, with 17 bases between the two ends. This CDR3 spans 15 amino acids. The CDR3 nucleotides read TGTGCCAGCAGCCTTCATCACCTCACACGCTACGAGCAGTACTTC. Its translation: CASSLHHLTRYEQYF. Full variable domain (remainder filled in from reference TRBV5-4 and TRBJ2-7): ETGVTQSPTHLIKTRGQQVTLRCSSQSGHNTVSWYQQALGQGPQFIFQYYREEENGRGNFPPRFSGLQFPNYSSELNVNALELDDSALYLCASSLHHLTRYEQYFGPGTRLTVT.

Regarding this clone: In the same sample, other DNA sequences code for this CDR3. The genes are TRBV6-5 and TRBJ1-1; 9 positions agree with TRBD1. Trimming cost V 5 bases and J 4 bases; bases outside gene matches: 5. CDR3 size: 14 residues. Germline-derived CDR1 and CDR2 are MNHEY and SVGAGI. CDR3 sequence reads: CASSQTGGGTEAFF. CDR3 nucleotide sequence: TGTGCCAGCAGTCAAACAGGGGGCGGCACTGAAGCTTTCTTT.

In this sample, this clone turned up once. This chain uses TRBV11-2 with TRBJ2-7; possibly TRBD1 for D (6 bases). The CDR3 runs 15 residues. Trimming pared 1 base from V and 11 bases from J, leaving 21 bases between. CDR1 is SGHAT, CDR2 FQNNGV, per germline. In DNA, the CDR3 is TGTGCCAGCAGCTTAGGGTGGCCTTTACAGGGCCCAAAGTACTTC. Translated: CASSLGWPLQGPKYF. Complete variable domain (other parts from reference TRBV11-2 and TRBJ2-7): EAGVAQSPRYKIIEKRQSVAFWCNPISGHATLYWYQQILGQGPKLLIQFQNNGVVDDSQLPKDRFSAERLKGVDSTLKIQPAKLEDSAVYLCASSLGWPLQGPKYFGPGTRLTVT.

The chain uses TRBV5-1 and TRBJ2-1; D is ambiguous. Deletions cut 0 bases from V and 10 bases from J, with 5 bases between. The CDR3 sequence is 11 residues long. Germline-derived CDR1 and CDR2 are SGHRS and YFSETQ. This CDR3 is CASSLGLEQFF. The CDR3 region has the DNA TGCGCCAGCAGCTTGGGTCTCGAGCAGTTCTTC.

This chain joins TRBV4-3 and TRBJ2-7; tentative D call: TRBD1 (6 bases). The V gene's germline CDR1 is LGHNA and CDR2 YSLEER. This CDR3 region has 17 residues. Trimming pared 1 base from V and 0 bases from J, leaving 16 bases between. CDR3 amino acids: CASSQAAGVPGSYEQYF. The CDR3 bases are TGCGCCAGCAGCCAAGCAGCAGGGGTCCCAGGCTCCTACGAGCAGTACTTC.

This clone has just a few counts. The chain carries TRBV6-2 or TRBV6-3 and TRBJ1-6; TRBD1 agrees at 12 bases. Germline values: CDR1 MNHEY, CDR2 SVGEGT. The CDR3 consists of 18 residues. With V trimmed by 0 bases and J by 7 bases, 7 bases remained unmatched. The chain's CDR3 is CASSYSRDRGPKNSPLHF. Written as DNA, the CDR3 is TGTGCCAGCAGTTACTCGAGGGACAGGGGGCCTAAAAATTCACCCCTCCACTTT.

The CDR3 coding sequence is TGTGCCAGCAGTTATCTAGGGGACTACAATGAGCAGTTCTTC. This sequence encodes CASSYLGDYNEQFF. The genes are TRBV6-2 or TRBV6-3 and TRBJ2-1, with a tentative D call TRBD1 (5 bases). V lost 3 bases, J lost 3 bases, and 9 bases lay in between. The CDR3 runs to 14 residues. From germline, CDR1 is MNHEY and CDR2 SVGEGT.

Many counts were recorded for this clone. V gene TRBV2 combines with J gene TRBJ1-6; D is possibly TRBD1 (6 bases). Germline V gives CDR1 SNHLY, CDR2 FYNNEI. Trimming pared 5 bases from V and 9 bases from J, leaving 17 bases between. The CDR3 consists of 15 residues. The CDR3 spells CASSRDTGNSSPLHF. CDR3 sequence (DNA): TGTGCCAGCAGTAGGGACACCGGTAATTCTTCACCCCTCCACTTT.

This chain joins TRBV9 and TRBJ1-6, with 8 nucleotides matching TRBD1. J lost 7 bases, V lost 4 bases, and 4 bases had no gene match. Per the germline V gene, CDR1 is SGDLS and CDR2 is YYNGEE. The length of the CDR3 is 14 residues. The chain's CDR3 is CASSRDRLNSPLHF. CDR3 DNA: TGTGCCAGCAGCCGGGACAGGTTAAATTCACCCCTCCACTTT.

The genes are TRBV19 and TRBJ2-3, with a weak D call TRBD2 (6 bases). Germline V gene lookup returns CDR1 LNHDA and CDR2 SQIVND (reference sequence). This CDR3 region has 14 residues. V was pared by 7 bases and J by 0 bases, with 11 bases between. The CDR3 DNA reads as TGTGCCAGTACCAAGGACTATAGCACAGATACGCAGTATTTT. It translates to CASTKDYSTDTQYF.

The chain recombines TRBV10-2 with TRBJ2-2, with 10 bases matching TRBD1. V lost 3 bases, J lost 7 bases, and 5 bases stayed unmatched. CDR1 is WSHSY and CDR2 is SAAADI in the germline V gene. CDR3 length: 15 amino acids. CDR3 DNA sequence: TGCGCCAGCAGTGACGGTGACAGGGGGCTCGGGGAGCTGTTTTTT. This encodes CASSDGDRGLGELFF.

CDR3 protein: CASRAFQGQPQHF. The CDR3 coding sequence is TGTGCCAGTAGAGCCTTCCAGGGACAGCCCCAGCATTTT. The chain has TRBV19 and TRBJ1-5; maybe TRBD1 (5 bases). The CDR3 covers 13 residues. Germline V lookup: CDR1 LNHDA, CDR2 SQIVND (reference sequence). Trimming pared 6 bases from V and 7 bases from J, leaving 13 bases between.

V gene TRBV27 combines with J gene TRBJ1-4, with TRBD1 matching 9 bases. The CDR3 contains 15 residues. V lost 5 bases and J lost 8; bases outside the gene matches: 9. The germline V gene has CDR1 MNHEY and CDR2 SMNVEV (reference sequence). The CDR3: CASSPWTGVREKLFF. For the CDR3, the DNA is TGTGCCAGCAGTCCGTGGACAGGGGTACGAGAAAAACTGTTTTTT.

V gene TRBV5-6 combines with J gene TRBJ1-1; 8 bases are a match to TRBD1. The length of the CDR3 is 15 residues. V dropped 2 bases and J dropped 5; count of bases not matched to a gene: 8. Germline V lookup: CDR1 SGHDT, CDR2 YYEEEE. The CDR3 DNA reads TGTGCCAGCAGCTTCGGTGGACAGGGAAGGACTGAAGCTTTCTTT. Residues: CASSFGGQGRTEAFF.

The CDR3 loop reads CASSQGVGGLRGGYTF. The CDR3, as DNA: TGCGCCAGCAGCCAGGGGGTAGGAGGGCTTCGGGGAGGCTACACCTTC. The chain links TRBV4-1 to TRBJ1-2, with TRBD1 as a possible D gene (5 bases). V lost 3 bases, J lost 8 bases, and 22 bases lay in between. CDR1 and CDR2 from the germline V gene are MGHRA and YSYEKL. The CDR3 length is 16 residues.

This sequence joins TRBV7-8 and TRBJ2-1, with D possibly being TRBD1 (6 bases). The germline CDR1 and CDR2 sequences are SGHVS and FQNEAQ. V lost 1 base and J 7 bases, leaving 14 bases between the germline ends. The CDR3 sequence is 15 residues long. The CDR3 nucleotides read TGTGCCAGCAGCTTAGGACTGGGACACTCAAATGAGCAGTTCTTC. It codes for CASSLGLGHSNEQFF.

The rearrangement links TRBV7-9 to TRBJ2-3, with TRBD2 matching 13 bases. The CDR3 extends over 16 amino acids. J gave up 10 bases and V 5 bases, and 12 bases lay outside the gene matches. Germline CDR1 is SEHNR and CDR2 is FQNEAQ (reference sequence). CDR3 sequence: CASSTGTSGAQRSQYF. The CDR3, as DNA: TGTGCCAGCAGCACCGGGACTAGCGGGGCCCAGAGGTCGCAGTATTTT. Drawing the rest from reference TRBV7-9 and TRBJ2-3, the complete variable domain is DTGVSQNPRHKITKRGQNVTFRCDPISEHNRLYWYRQTLGQGPEFLTYFQNEAQLEKSRLLSDRFSAERPKGSFSTLEIQRTEQGDSAMYLCASSTGTSGAQRSQYFGPGTRLTVL.

V is TRBV19 and J is TRBJ1-2; 8 bases align to TRBD1. The CDR3 spans 14 residues. Trimming cost V 5 bases and J 1 base; bases outside gene matches: 3. The germline gives CDR1 LNHDA, CDR2 SQIVND (reference sequence). DNA of the CDR3: TGTGCCAGTAGTGCGGGACAGGTTAACTATGGCTACACCTTC. Its translation: CASSAGQVNYGYTF. Using reference TRBV19 and TRBJ1-2 for the parts outside the CDR3, the full variable domain is DGGITQSPKYLFRKEGQNVTLSCEQNLNHDAMYWYRQDPGQGLRLIYYSQIVNDFQKGDIAEGYSVSREKKESFPLTVTSAQKNPTAFYLCASSAGQVNYGYTFGSGTRLTVV.